These 32 T cell receptor beta chains originate from one sample sequenced in a study of blood T cell repertoires in COVID-19. Libraries were prepared by immunoSEQ multiplex PCR; TCRdb keeps only in-frame clonotypes and omits some of them. Among 310,000 or so clones listed, 70% to 90% were seen once. Sequenced sample: PBMCs or T cells enriched from blood (not recorded which). The origin of the receptors is a woman younger than 45 who had recovered from COVID-19.

This sequence joins TRBV5-4 and TRBJ2-1; 7 nucleotides align to TRBD1. J lost 5 bases, V lost 4 bases, and 3 bases had no gene match. CDR3 length equals 13 residues. The germline CDR1 and CDR2 sequences are SGHNT and YYREEE (reference sequence). The CDR3 loop is CASSRTGHNEQFF. In DNA form, the CDR3 reads TGTGCCAGCAGCCGGACAGGCCACAATGAGCAGTTCTTC.

On this clone: Relative to the germline gene, one junction end is altered; a read error may explain this. The rearrangement uses TRBV7-7 and TRBJ2-2; TRBD1 matches 7 bases. This CDR3 spans 19 amino acids. CDR1 is SSHAT, CDR2 FNYEAQ, per germline (reference sequence). CDR3 residues: CASSFARTGQKPNTGELFF. Here the CDR3 DNA reads TGTGCTAGCAGCTTTGCTAGGACAGGACAAAAACCGAACACCGGGGAGCTGTTTTTT.

J is TRBJ2-4 and V is TRBV30; D not certain. With 0 bases removed from V and 1 base from J, the gap between germline ends came to 10 bases. CDR3 length: 15 amino acids. The germline V gene encodes CDR1 GTSNPN and CDR2 SVGIG (reference sequence). CDR3 loop: CAWSVLSMAKNIQYF. DNA for the CDR3: TGTGCCTGGAGTGTATTAAGCATGGCCAAAAACATTCAGTACTTC. The whole variable domain, filled in from reference TRBV30 and TRBJ2-4, reads SQTIHQWPATLVQPVGSPLSLECTVEGTSNPNLYWYRQAAGRGLQLLFYSVGIGQISSEVPQNLSASRPQDRQFILSSKKLLLSDSGFYLCAWSVLSMAKNIQYFGAGTRLSVL.

The CDR3 is CATSQQGGWFF. The CDR3 DNA sequence: TGTGCCACCAGTCAGCAGGGAGGTTGGTTCTTC. The rearrangement joins TRBV24-1 to TRBJ2-1; D may be TRBD2 (6 bases). The CDR3 spans 11 residues. Germline CDR1 KGHDR, CDR2 SFDVKD. With 6 bases removed from V and 15 bases from J, the gap between germline ends came to 14 bases.

The chain links TRBV30 to TRBJ1-2; TRBD1 matches at 12 bases. Per the germline V gene, CDR1 is GTSNPN and CDR2 is SVGIG (reference sequence). CDR3 length: 14 residues. Germline trimming cut 0 bases from V and 8 bases from J; bases unmatched to any gene: 4. In DNA form, the CDR3 reads TGTGCCTGGAGTGTGGGGACAGGGGGCATAGGCTACACCTTC. This codes for CAWSVGTGGIGYTF.

Written as DNA, the CDR3 is TGTGCCAGCAGACTAGCGGGACAGAACTCCTACGAGCAGTACTTC. Protein: CASRLAGQNSYEQYF. The V call is TRBV5-4, the J call TRBJ2-7; 10 bases fit TRBD2. After removal of 5 bases from V and 0 bases from J, the junction contained 5 bases not matched to a gene. Germline lookup yields CDR1 SGHNT and CDR2 YYREEE (reference sequence). This CDR3 contains 15 residues.

V is TRBV9 and J is TRBJ2-1, with D unresolved. Trimming removed 0 bases at V and 4 bases at J, with 5 bases between. In germline, CDR1 is SGDLS, CDR2 YYNGEE. CDR3 length equals 13 residues. CDR3 amino acids: CASSVGAYNEQFF. The CDR3 DNA sequence: TGTGCCAGCAGCGTAGGGGCATACAATGAGCAGTTCTTC.

V usage is TRBV25-1 and J usage is TRBJ1-1; 7 nucleotides align to TRBD1. Losses at the gene ends were 6 bases for V and 6 bases for J; bases not matched to a gene: 10. Germline CDR1 reads MGHDK; CDR2 reads SYGVNS. CDR3 length: 14 residues. This CDR3 is CASRVTGVSAEAFF. CDR3 DNA: TGTGCCAGCAGGGTTACAGGGGTCAGCGCTGAAGCTTTCTTT. Looking up the rest from reference TRBV25-1 and TRBJ1-1 gives the full variable domain: EADIYQTPRYLVIGTGKKITLECSQTMGHDKMYWYQQDPGMELHLIHYSYGVNSTEKGDLSSESTVSRIRTEHFPLTLESARPSHTSQYLCASRVTGVSAEAFFGQGTRLTVV.

The chain is built from TRBV27 and TRBJ1-2; D is ambiguous. The CDR3 consists of 13 residues. V lost 2 bases and J lost 6, with 10 bases in between. Germline lookup yields CDR1 MNHEY and CDR2 SMNVEV (reference sequence). The CDR3 DNA reads TGTGCCAGCAGTTTAGACTGGCTTAATGGCTACACCTTC. This translates into CASSLDWLNGYTF.

The rearrangement uses TRBV9 and TRBJ2-3; 10 bases align to TRBD2. Trimming removed 2 bases from V and 4 bases from J; junction bases left unmatched: 4. The CDR3 is 15 amino acids. From germline, CDR1 is SGDLS and CDR2 YYNGEE. CDR3 nucleotide sequence: TGTGCCAGCAGCGTCAGCGGGGGGGCGGCAGATACGCAGTATTTT. Amino acid sequence: CASSVSGGAADTQYF.

This clone was found a few times. The gene calls are TRBV7-9 and TRBJ1-2; no clear D. V dropped 1 base and J dropped 5 bases, with 11 bases sitting between them. This CDR3 contains 14 residues. Germline CDR1 is SEHNR and CDR2 is FQNEAQ (reference sequence). CDR3: CASSLEEEIYGYTF. The CDR3 DNA sequence: TGTGCCAGCAGCTTAGAAGAGGAAATTTATGGCTACACCTTC.

This clone showed up just once. The genes are TRBV9 and TRBJ1-6; tentatively, D is TRBD1 (5 bases). The CDR3 contains 13 residues. V was clipped by 4 bases and J by 11 bases, with 13 bases between them. The germline gives CDR1 SGDLS, CDR2 YYNGEE. The CDR3 DNA is TGTGCCAGCAGCACCCGCCCAGGGCCACCCCTCCACTTT. Its protein product is CASSTRPGPPLHF.

The chain's CDR3 is CASSLRGWDRGTDTQYF. The CDR3 nucleotides read TGTGCCAGCAGCTTGAGGGGATGGGACAGGGGCACAGATACGCAGTATTTT. V and J are TRBV7-2 and TRBJ2-3; 9 nucleotides agree with TRBD1. Germline CDR1 reads SGHTA; CDR2 reads FQGNSA. The junction had 8 bases not matched to a gene; V was cut back by 3 bases and J by 1 base. The CDR3 covers 17 residues.

The CDR3 DNA reads TGTGCCAGCAGTGGGGGCCAGCTCTATGGTGGCTACACCTTC. This gives the protein CASSGGQLYGGYTF. This chain uses TRBV2 with TRBJ1-2; possibly TRBD1 for D (5 bases). CDR3 length: 14 residues. The germline V gene has CDR1 SNHLY and CDR2 FYNNEI. With 4 bases removed from V and 7 bases from J, the gap between germline ends came to 16 bases.

As concerns this clone: Other DNA sequences in this specimen translate into the identical CDR3. The gene calls are TRBV18 and TRBJ1-1; 7 nucleotides match TRBD1. V gave up 3 bases and J gave up 3 bases; unmatched junction bases: 1. CDR3 size: 13 residues. Germline lookup yields CDR1 KGHSH and CDR2 LQKENI. The CDR3 here is CASSPQGDTEAFF. Here the CDR3 DNA reads TGTGCCAGCTCACCCCAGGGGGACACTGAAGCTTTCTTT.

The V and J genes are TRBV6-5 and TRBJ2-1; D may be TRBD1 (6 bases). The CDR3 runs to 11 residues. Germline CDR1 MNHEY, CDR2 SVGAGI. Trimming removed 10 bases at V and 13 bases at J, with 17 bases between. This CDR3 reads CATRKDSPQFF. The CDR3 coding sequence is TGTGCCACCAGAAAGGACAGTCCTCAGTTCTTC.

The chain recombines TRBV29-1 with TRBJ1-1; weak D call: TRBD1 (5 bases). Trimming took 6 bases from V and 1 from J, leaving 12 bases between them. CDR1 SQVTM and CDR2 ANQGSEA come from the germline V gene. This CDR3 has 13 amino acids. The CDR3 nucleotides read TGCAGCGTCCACAGGAGTGGGAACACTGAAGCTTTCTTT. It encodes CSVHRSGNTEAFF.

The sample holds one count of this clone. The rearrangement links TRBV3-1 (or the pseudogene TRBV3-2) to TRBJ1-1, with D maybe TRBD1 (5 bases). Germline CDR1 is LGHDT and CDR2 is YNNKEL (reference sequence). This CDR3 region has 14 residues. V lost 1 base, J lost 5 bases, and 11 bases lay in between. CDR3 DNA: TGTGCCAGCAGCCAAGCAATCGGGGGAACTGAAGCTTTCTTT. This sequence encodes CASSQAIGGTEAFF.

The J gene is TRBJ1-2, the V gene TRBV19; D is perhaps TRBD1 (5 bases). This CDR3 is built from 15 residues. Per the germline V gene, CDR1 is LNHDA and CDR2 is SQIVND (reference sequence). The ends were cut back, 5 bases at V and 0 bases at J, with 13 bases in the middle. CDR3 sequence: CASSVGGRTNYGYTF. DNA of the CDR3: TGTGCCAGTAGTGTCGGGGGTCGGACTAACTATGGCTACACCTTC. Full variable domain (rest looked up from reference TRBV19 and TRBJ1-2): DGGITQSPKYLFRKEGQNVTLSCEQNLNHDAMYWYRQDPGQGLRLIYYSQIVNDFQKGDIAEGYSVSREKKESFPLTVTSAQKNPTAFYLCASSVGGRTNYGYTFGSGTRLTVV.

CDR3 protein: CASSYTSRGSEQYF. The CDR3 DNA sequence: TGTGCCAGCAGCTACACTAGCAGGGGGTCCGAGCAGTACTTC. The rearrangement links TRBV5-4 to TRBJ2-7; weak D call: TRBD1 (7 bases). Trimming removed 3 bases at V and 6 bases at J, with 16 bases between. The CDR3 length is 14 residues. Germline assignment: CDR1 SGHNT and CDR2 YYREEE (reference sequence).

The V and J genes are TRBV6-6 and TRBJ2-7; a possible D gene is TRBD1 (6 bases). Trimming removed 8 bases from V and 3 bases from J, with 14 bases in between. Looked up from germline, CDR1 is MNHNY and CDR2 is SVGAGI (reference sequence). This CDR3 has 13 residues. CDR3 loop: CASANGRGYEQYF. The CDR3 DNA follows: TGTGCCAGCGCTAACGGCAGGGGCTACGAGCAGTACTTC.

The chain links TRBV5-5 to TRBJ2-3; tentatively, D is TRBD1 (6 bases). V lost 4 bases to trimming and J lost 3 bases, with 18 bases between them. CDR1 and CDR2 (germline): SGHKS, YYEKEE (reference sequence). The CDR3 consists of 16 residues. The CDR3 coding sequence is TGTGCCAGCAGCAGGCCCCAGGGGTGGGGGACAGATACGCAGTATTTT. Translated, it gives CASSRPQGWGTDTQYF.

This clone was recorded only once. This chain connects TRBV7-9 to TRBJ1-4; TRBD1 is a possible D gene (5 bases). Trimming removed 4 bases from V and 8 bases from J, with 23 bases in between. The CDR3 length is 17 residues. Germline V gene data show CDR1 as SEHNR and CDR2 as FQNEAQ (reference sequence). The CDR3 bases are TGTGCCAGCAGCTCCGGGACGGCAGGAGGGTGGTACGAAAAACTGTTTTTT. Amino acid sequence: CASSSGTAGGWYEKLFF. Filled out from reference TRBV7-9 and TRBJ1-4, the complete variable domain reads DTGVSQNPRHKITKRGQNVTFRCDPISEHNRLYWYRQTLGQGPEFLTYFQNEAQLEKSRLLSDRFSAERPKGSFSTLEIQRTEQGDSAMYLCASSSGTAGGWYEKLFFGSGTQLSVL.

This rearrangement joins TRBV29-1 to TRBJ1-1; weak D call: TRBD1 (6 bases). Germline lookup yields CDR1 SQVTM and CDR2 ANQGSEA. Trimming took off 3 bases at V and 5 bases at J, with 13 bases between the two ends. CDR3 length equals 13 residues. CDR3 bases: TGCAGCGTTGACGGGGGGGCGAGGACTGAAGCTTTCTTT. It codes for CSVDGGARTEAFF.

The CDR3 loop reads CASSLGQDGYTF. DNA of the CDR3: TGTGCCAGCAGCTTAGGACAGGATGGCTACACCTTC. The chain uses TRBV11-2 and TRBJ1-2; D is possibly TRBD1 (6 bases). This CDR3 spans 12 amino acids. Per germline, CDR1 SGHAT and CDR2 FQNNGV. V lost 1 base and J 6 bases, leaving 6 bases between the germline ends.

This clone was detected once. V and J are TRBV5-5 and TRBJ1-5; a possible D gene is TRBD1 (5 bases). The CDR3 consists of 13 residues. V was cut by 4 bases and J by 5 bases, with 10 bases left in between. Per germline, CDR1 SGHKS and CDR2 YYEKEE (reference sequence). The CDR3 here is CASSRGDHQPQHF. The CDR3 DNA reads TGTGCCAGCAGCCGGGGGGACCATCAGCCCCAGCATTTT.

V and J are TRBV14 and TRBJ2-3; TRBD2 is a possible D gene (6 bases). CDR1 and CDR2 from the germline V gene are SGHDN and FVKESK. V gave up 0 bases and J gave up 0 bases, with 13 bases separating them. The CDR3 is 17 amino acids. CDR3 amino acids: CASSQEDGGTSTDTQYF. The CDR3 DNA reads as TGTGCCAGCAGCCAAGAAGACGGCGGGACTAGCACAGATACGCAGTATTTT.

This clone was observed a single time. The rearrangement joins TRBV6-4 to TRBJ1-2; D is perhaps TRBD1 (6 bases). Germline CDR1 reads MRHNA; CDR2 reads SNTAGT. The V end was cut by 8 bases, the J end by 4 bases, with 14 bases between. The CDR3 loop spans 13 amino acids. The CDR3 is CASRTAPGYGYTF. The CDR3 DNA sequence: TGTGCCAGCCGGACAGCCCCGGGCTATGGCTACACCTTC.

The chain joins TRBV9 to TRBJ1-1; the D is unclear. This CDR3 has 13 amino acids. V dropped 3 bases and J dropped 5 bases, with 11 bases sitting between them. CDR1 is SGDLS and CDR2 is YYNGEE in the germline V gene. CDR3 bases: TGTGCCAGCAGCGCAGGAGGACTAACTGAAGCTTTCTTT. Protein sequence: CASSAGGLTEAFF.

The chain couples TRBV5-1 to TRBJ1-1, with 11 bases that match TRBD1. The CDR3 is 20 residues long. The V gene end was trimmed by 4 bases and the J gene end by 1 base; junction bases not matched to a gene: 18. CDR1 SGHRS and CDR2 YFSETQ come from the germline V gene. The CDR3 region is CASSPSSSGQGAGANTEAFF. Written as DNA, the CDR3 is TGCGCCAGCAGCCCATCTTCGTCAGGACAGGGGGCGGGAGCGAACACTGAAGCTTTCTTT.

This clone occurred once. The chain recombines TRBV7-9 with TRBJ1-1; TRBD1 agrees at 10 bases. The CDR3 spans 15 residues. V trimming: 2 bases; J trimming: 5 bases; junction bases outside the gene matches: 5. Germline CDR1 reads SEHNR; CDR2 reads FQNEAQ (reference sequence). CDR3 amino acids: CASSLTGQGNTEAFF. The CDR3 coding sequence is TGTGCCAGCAGCTTAACGGGACAGGGGAATACTGAAGCTTTCTTT.

This chain joins TRBV11-3 and TRBJ2-3; perhaps TRBD1 as D (5 bases). Trimming left V 1 base short and J 1 base short, with 15 bases between. CDR3 length: 17 amino acids. Germline assignment: CDR1 SGHNT and CDR2 YENEEA. CDR3 amino acids: CASSLGLGQGGTDTQYF. Here the CDR3 DNA reads TGTGCCAGCAGCTTAGGCCTCGGGCAGGGCGGCACAGATACGCAGTATTTT.